This entry lists 9 T cell receptor beta chains sequenced from one sample in a study of OX40 agonist ivuxolimab in advanced cancers. Some clones are missing from TCRdb's copy, which holds only in-frame ones; the method was immunoSEQ multiplex PCR. The data show about 60,000 clones, 75% to 90% seen once. The material was CD4+ or CD8+ T cells sorted from blood, obtained in a trial of the OX40 agonist ivuxolimab. These receptors came from an adult with an advanced solid tumor such as melanoma, head and neck, liver or kidney cancer.

The chain is built from TRBV7-9 and TRBJ2-3; 8 bases agree with TRBD1. The CDR3 sequence is 15 residues long. V lost 7 bases, J lost 1 base, and 7 bases stayed unmatched. CDR1 and CDR2 (germline): SEHNR, FQNEAQ (reference sequence). The CDR3 sequence: CASIPPDRGTDTQYF. The CDR3 DNA sequence: TGTGCCAGCATCCCTCCGGACAGGGGCACAGATACGCAGTATTTT.

The rearrangement joins TRBV7-9 to TRBJ1-1; D not resolved. Germline V gives CDR1 SEHNR, CDR2 FQNEAQ (reference sequence). The V end was cut by 2 bases, the J end by 2 bases, with 18 bases between. The CDR3 is made up of 17 amino acids. CDR3 sequence reads: CASSLYISALLNTEAFF. In DNA, the CDR3 is TGTGCCAGCAGCTTATATATTTCGGCCTTACTTAACACTGAAGCTTTCTTT.

Details on this clone: At one of its ends the junction is not consistent with the germline gene, which may arise from a read error. The chain couples TRBV5-4 to TRBJ2-3, with 13 bases that match TRBD2. Per the germline V gene, CDR1 is SGHNT and CDR2 is YYREEE (reference sequence). The CDR3 totals 12 residues. The CDR3 sequence is CASSLGTSGSEF. CDR3 bases: TGTGCCAGCAGCTTGGGGACTAGCGGGAGTGAGTTT.

The chain is built from TRBV7-3 and TRBJ2-3; weak D call: TRBD1 (7 bases). Germline CDR1 SGHTA, CDR2 FQGTGA. V was shortened by 0 bases and J by 1 base, with 14 bases between the two germline ends. The CDR3 spans 17 residues. DNA for the CDR3: TGTGCCAGCAGCTTAACCCGACAGGGCGGGGGCACAGATACGCAGTATTTT. It encodes CASSLTRQGGGTDTQYF. Complete variable domain (other parts from reference TRBV7-3 and TRBJ2-3): GAGVSQTPSNKVTEKGKYVELRCDPISGHTALYWYRQSLGQGPEFLIYFQGTGAADDSGLPNDRFFAVRPEGSVSTLKIQRTERGDSAVYLCASSLTRQGGGTDTQYFGPGTRLTVL.

This chain uses TRBV5-4 with TRBJ1-1; no definite D call. The CDR3 spans 13 residues. Germline loops: CDR1 SGHNT, CDR2 YYREEE (reference sequence). V was shortened by 3 bases and J by 0 bases, with 6 bases between the two germline ends. CDR3 bases: TGTGCCAGCAGCTCAACAGTGAACACTGAAGCTTTCTTT. Translation: CASSSTVNTEAFF.

J is TRBJ1-4 and V is TRBV7-6; 11 bases are a match to TRBD1. The V and J ends lost 4 bases and 4 bases, in that order; junction bases with no gene match: 5. The CDR3 spans 16 residues. CDR1 and CDR2 (germline): SGHVS, FNYEAQ. CDR3 in DNA: TGTGCCAGCAGCTCCAGGACAGGGGGCTTTAATGAAAAACTGTTTTTT. It specifies CASSSRTGGFNEKLFF.

This clone is a singleton in its sample. The chain combines TRBV29-1 with TRBJ2-7; D is unclear. V lost 5 bases and J lost 5, with 22 bases in between. Germline CDR1 and CDR2: SQVTM and ANQGSEA. The CDR3 loop spans 15 amino acids. CDR3 region: CSVCRADCTVDEQYF. Written as DNA, the CDR3 is TGCAGCGTTTGTAGGGCAGATTGTACCGTGGACGAGCAGTACTTC.

The rearrangement links TRBV2 to TRBJ1-6; D gene uncertain. This CDR3 is 14 amino acids long. From germline, CDR1 is SNHLY and CDR2 FYNNEI. V was shortened by 7 bases and J by 3 bases, with 10 bases between the two germline ends. As DNA, the CDR3 is TGTGCCAGCAAGCAGTCAGTCTATAATTCACCCCTCCACTTT. Translation gives CASKQSVYNSPLHF. Variable domain in full (rest from reference TRBV2 and TRBJ1-6): EPEVTQTPSHQVTQMGQEVILRCVPISNHLYFYWYRQILGQKVEFLVSFYNNEISEKSEIFDDQFSVERPDGSNFTLKIRSTKLEDSAMYFCASKQSVYNSPLHFGNGTRLTVT.

The rearrangement uses TRBV7-3 and TRBJ2-1, with D possibly being TRBD1 or TRBD2 (5 bases each). V dropped 5 bases and J dropped 6 bases, with 14 bases sitting between them. Per the germline V gene, CDR1 is SGHTA and CDR2 is FQGTGA. This CDR3 has 14 residues. The CDR3 here is CASSPFPGGNEQFF. The CDR3, as DNA: TGTGCCAGCAGCCCCTTTCCTGGGGGCAATGAGCAGTTCTTC. The complete variable domain, with remaining parts taken from reference TRBV7-3 and TRBJ2-1, reads GAGVSQTPSNKVTEKGKYVELRCDPISGHTALYWYRQSLGQGPEFLIYFQGTGAADDSGLPNDRFFAVRPEGSVSTLKIQRTERGDSAVYLCASSPFPGGNEQFFGPGTRLTVL.